Below, 18 T cell receptor beta chains from the same sample are listed, as sequenced in a study of T cells in Graves' hyperthyroidism and ophthalmopathy. RNA transcripts were the template for amplifying TCR beta CDR3 regions. HTBI primers drove first-round RT-PCR of the TCR CDR3. In TCRdb, the multiplex PCR reads were re-called with MiXCR into one record per CDR3 protein. This table has a few hundred thousand distinct CDR3 sequences, more than 13% appearing once. Sample: blood. These receptor sequences come from a woman younger than 45 with Graves' hyperthyroidism.

This clonotype was seen a handful of times. This rearrangement joins TRBV30 to TRBJ2-7, with 10 bases matching TRBD2. Unmatched junction bases numbered 12, after V lost 3 bases and J lost 1 base. CDR1 and CDR2 (germline): GTSNPN, SVGIG (reference sequence). This CDR3 is built from 17 residues. The CDR3, as DNA: TGTGCCTGGAGCTATAGTCGGACTAGCGGCACTTCCTACGAGCAGTACTTC. Translating gives CAWSYSRTSGTSYEQYF.

This clonotype appeared many times. This chain links TRBV7-3 with TRBJ2-1; no firm D call. This CDR3 comprises 17 residues. The germline V gene has CDR1 SGHTA and CDR2 FQGTGA. Between the trimmed V and J ends, which lost 4 bases and 0 bases, there was a span of 16 bases. The CDR3 is CASSSPRSRPSYNEQFF. DNA of the CDR3: TGTGCCAGCAGCTCCCCAAGGTCCCGACCCTCCTACAATGAGCAGTTCTTC.

The chain combines TRBV28 with TRBJ2-5, with unresolved D. Germline CDR1 is MDHEN and CDR2 is SYDVKM. The CDR3 consists of 14 residues. Trimming took 4 bases from V and 7 from J, leaving 16 bases between them. CDR3 sequence: CASSSGPLSGTQYF. The CDR3 DNA reads TGTGCCAGCAGTTCCGGCCCCCTAAGTGGGACCCAGTACTTC.

V gene TRBV9 combines with J gene TRBJ2-5; D gene ambiguous. The V end was cut by 1 base, the J end by 5 bases, with 12 bases between. Germline CDR1 SGDLS, CDR2 YYNGEE. The CDR3 is 14 amino acids. The CDR3 here is CASSVKIGKETQYF. DNA of the CDR3: TGTGCCAGCAGCGTAAAAATCGGAAAGGAGACCCAGTACTTC.

This clonotype has ten or more counts. CDR3 region: CASSLAREVGYEQYF. CDR3 nucleotides: TGTGCCAGCAGTTTAGCGCGGGAGGTGGGCTACGAGCAGTACTTC. This chain connects TRBV12-3 or TRBV12-4 to TRBJ2-7; 8 bases fit TRBD2. The trim removed 0 bases at V and 3 bases at J, leaving 4 bases unmatched. The CDR3 contains 15 residues.

There are many counts of this clonotype. For the CDR3, the DNA is TGTGCCAGCAGTTTGGGGAGCGTCTACAATGAGCAGTTCTTC. This encodes CASSLGSVYNEQFF. The rearrangement joins TRBV27 to TRBJ2-1, with D possibly TRBD2 on 5 matching bases. In germline, CDR1 is MNHEY, CDR2 SMNVEV (reference sequence). The germline V and J ends were trimmed by 3 bases and 3 bases, with 9 bases remaining between them. This CDR3 spans 14 amino acids.

This clonotype was counted ten times or more. V usage is TRBV5-1 and J usage is TRBJ2-1; D possibly corresponds to TRBD1 (5 bases). Germline values: CDR1 SGHRS, CDR2 YFSETQ. The CDR3 has 15 residues. Trimming stripped 1 base from V and 6 bases from J, with 14 bases between. The CDR3 protein is CASSLSAGFGNEQFF. DNA for the CDR3: TGCGCCAGCAGCTTGTCCGCAGGGTTTGGCAATGAGCAGTTCTTC.

The chain uses TRBV2 and TRBJ2-6; 11 bases line up with TRBD1. Looked up from germline, CDR1 is SNHLY and CDR2 is FYNNEI. The V segment lost 6 bases and the J segment 13 bases; nucleotides outside the gene matches: 11. There are 15 residues in the CDR3. As DNA, the CDR3 is TGTGCCAGCAGCGGGGACAGGGGGGTGGGACGGGTCCTGACTTTC. Its translation is CASSGDRGVGRVLTF. The whole variable domain, remainder taken from reference TRBV2 and TRBJ2-6, is EPEVTQTPSHQVTQMGQEVILRCVPISNHLYFYWYRQILGQKVEFLVSFYNNEISEKSEIFDDQFSVERPDGSNFTLKIRSTKLEDSAMYFCASSGDRGVGRVLTFGAGSRLTVL.

As concerns this clonotype: This may stem from a read error, because a much larger clone lies one nucleotide away. This chain uses TRBV28 with TRBJ2-1; no clear D. The CDR3 is 11 residues long. Germline V CDR1 and CDR2: MDHEN, SYDVKM. The CDR3 spells CASTNHNEQLF. The CDR3 DNA reads TGTGCCAGCACCAACCACAATGAGCAGCTCTTC.

A few counts support this clonotype. The chain has TRBV6-4 and TRBJ2-1; TRBD2 aligns across 10 bases. V was clipped by 2 bases and J by 1 base; unmatched bases: 2. The CDR3 length is 16 residues. Germline values: CDR1 MRHNA, CDR2 SNTAGT. Written as DNA, the CDR3 is TGTGCCAGCAGTGACCTGACTAGCGGGTCCTACAATGAGCAGTTCTTC. This codes for CASSDLTSGSYNEQFF.

Many counts were recorded for this clonotype. The chain links TRBV10-2 to TRBJ2-7, with 8 positions matching TRBD2. Losses at the gene ends were 0 bases for V and 7 bases for J; bases not matched to a gene: 5. Looked up from germline, CDR1 is WSHSY and CDR2 is SAAADI. This CDR3 has 14 residues. For the CDR3, the DNA is TGCGCCAGCAGTGAGTCTCGGGAGGGGAGTGAGCAGTACTTC. Its translation: CASSESREGSEQYF.

There are a few counts of this clonotype. V is TRBV20-1 and J is TRBJ2-7; 7 bases align to TRBD1. The length of the CDR3 is 12 residues. The germline V gene has CDR1 DFQATT and CDR2 SNEGSKA (reference sequence). The junction had 1 base not matched to a gene; V was cut back by 3 bases and J by 2 bases. The CDR3 sequence: CSARGQTYEQYF. CDR3 DNA sequence: TGCAGTGCTAGGGGACAGACCTACGAGCAGTACTTC.

Ten or more counts support this clonotype. This chain connects TRBV27 to TRBJ2-7; a weak D match, TRBD2 (6 bases). This CDR3 comprises 14 residues. Germline CDR1 reads MNHEY; CDR2 reads SMNVEV (reference sequence). The ends were cut back, 4 bases at V and 6 bases at J, with 16 bases in the middle. The CDR3 loop is CASSSAGNFLEQYF. The CDR3 DNA reads TGTGCCAGCAGTTCCGCGGGGAATTTCCTCGAGCAGTACTTC.

Notes on this clonotype: A much bigger clone sits one base away, suggesting this may be a read error. The V call is TRBV6-1, the J call TRBJ2-1, with TRBD2 matching over 7 bases. The CDR3 totals 13 residues. Germline V gives CDR1 MNHNS, CDR2 SASEGT. Trimming removed 10 bases from V and 10 bases from J; junction bases left unmatched: 13. The DNA for the CDR3 is TGTGCCACAGCGTTGGGAGGGACGTACGAGCAGTTCTTC. This translates into CATALGGTYEQFF.

The V call is TRBV6-2 or TRBV6-3, the J call TRBJ2-1, with D perhaps matching TRBD1 (6 bases). The ends were cut back, 10 bases at V and 6 bases at J, with 10 bases in the middle. The CDR3 contains 11 residues. Germline V gives CDR1 MNHEY, CDR2 SVGEGT. The CDR3 nucleotides are TGTGCCATACAGGGTGGCAATGAGCAGTTCTTC. Its protein is CAIQGGNEQFF.

This clonotype was recorded many times. The rearrangement uses TRBV30 and TRBJ1-1, with 7 bases fitting TRBD1. Germline CDR1 GTSNPN, CDR2 SVGIG (reference sequence). V lost 2 bases to trimming and J lost 1 base; unmatched junction nucleotides: 10. The CDR3 contains 16 residues. CDR3 coding DNA: TGTGCCTGGAGTATCGCCCCCGGGACAGCGAACACTGAAGCTTTCTTT. It yields the protein CAWSIAPGTANTEAFF.

This clonotype was picked up many times. The V call is TRBV6-2 or TRBV6-3, the J call TRBJ2-1, with D perhaps matching TRBD1 (6 bases). The V end lost 2 bases, the J end lost 4 bases, and 12 bases lay between the germline ends. The CDR3 is 15 amino acids. Germline values: CDR1 MNHEY, CDR2 SVGEGT. CDR3 in amino acids: CASSYPGQLYNEQFF. CDR3 bases: TGTGCCAGCAGTTACCCCGGACAGTTGTACAATGAGCAGTTCTTC.

V and J are TRBV5-1 and TRBJ2-5; weak D call: TRBD1 (6 bases). The CDR3 sequence is 14 residues long. CDR1 is SGHRS, CDR2 YFSETQ, per germline. Trimming pared 4 bases from V and 4 bases from J, leaving 14 bases between. This CDR3 reads CASSPTLGGETQYF. CDR3 in DNA: TGCGCCAGCAGCCCGACTCTAGGGGGAGAGACCCAGTACTTC.